These 22 T cell receptor beta chains originate from one sample sequenced in a study of Ad26.COV2.S vaccination and SARS-CoV-2 variants. The protocol was immunoSEQ multiplex PCR, while the TCRdb copy is restricted to in-frame clones and leaves out a portion. The sample lists around 300,000 clones; about 86% were seen once. Stated treatment: over 15 received Ad26.COV2.S at low or high dose, single or two shots; about 5 received placebo; per-sample allocation not given. Material that was analyzed had been drawn on day 63 after the first vaccine or placebo injection. The source material was peripheral blood, sampled in a trial of Ad26.COV2.S vaccine versus placebo. Receptors were obtained from a person between 18 and 59 years old who received the Ad26.COV2.S COVID-19 vaccine or a placebo.

The chain employs TRBV5-1 and TRBJ2-5; 7 bases map to TRBD1. The CDR3 length is 16 residues. Per the germline V gene, CDR1 is SGHRS and CDR2 is YFSETQ. V was clipped by 3 bases and J by 4 bases; unmatched bases: 12. The CDR3 bases are TGCGCCAGCAGCTCTACCACAGGGGATGTGGGAGAGACCCAGTACTTC. Translated, it gives CASSSTTGDVGETQYF. Supplemented by reference TRBV5-1 and TRBJ2-5, the full variable domain reads KAGVTQTPRYLIKTRGQQVTLSCSPISGHRSVSWYQQTPGQGLQFLFEYFSETQRNKGNFPGRFSGRQFSNSRSEMNVSTLELGDSALYLCASSSTTGDVGETQYFGPGTRLLVL.

The J gene is TRBJ2-7, the V gene TRBV29-1, with 10 bases that match TRBD1. This CDR3 is built from 14 residues. The germline V gene has CDR1 SQVTM and CDR2 ANQGSEA. Unmatched junction bases numbered 9, after V lost 6 bases and J lost 4 bases. The CDR3: CSVARQGASYEQYF. CDR3 bases: TGCAGCGTCGCTAGACAGGGGGCGTCATACGAGCAGTACTTC.

The chain employs TRBV5-6 and TRBJ1-3, with 7 bases identical to TRBD1. CDR1 is SGHDT and CDR2 is YYEEEE in the germline V gene. V shed 4 bases and J 1 base; nucleotides not matched to a gene: 8. This CDR3 is built from 16 residues. This chain's CDR3 is CASSRTGKESGNTIYF. In DNA form, the CDR3 reads TGTGCCAGCAGCCGGACAGGAAAGGAGTCTGGAAACACCATATATTTT. The full variable domain, its missing parts supplied by reference TRBV5-6 and TRBJ1-3, is DAGVTQSPTHLIKTRGQQVTLRCSPKSGHDTVSWYQQALGQGPQFIFQYYEEEERQRGNFPDRFSGHQFPNYSSELNVNALLLGDSALYLCASSRTGKESGNTIYFGEGSWLTVV.

V and J are TRBV6-6 and TRBJ1-5; D possibly corresponds to TRBD1 (5 bases). The CDR3 covers 16 residues. Trimming left V 5 bases short and J 3 bases short, with 17 bases between. The germline gives CDR1 MNHNY, CDR2 SVGAGI (reference sequence). In nucleotides, the CDR3 is TGTGCCAGCAGTCCCTCCGGGGGGTTAATCAATCAGCCCCAGCATTTT. This translates into CASSPSGGLINQPQHF.

This sequence joins TRBV28 and TRBJ1-1, with D unclear. The germline V and J ends were trimmed by 8 bases and 1 base, with 20 bases remaining between them. The CDR3 totals 16 residues. CDR1 is MDHEN, CDR2 SYDVKM, per germline. CDR3 protein: CASYRLLQRENTEAFF. The CDR3 region has the DNA TGTGCCAGCTATCGACTCCTTCAGAGGGAGAACACTGAAGCTTTCTTT.

The chain employs TRBV13 and TRBJ2-3, with TRBD1 matching over 9 bases. Germline-derived CDR1 and CDR2 are PRHDT and FYEKMQ (reference sequence). V was pared by 5 bases and J by 4 bases, with 1 base of the junction left unmatched. This CDR3 has 13 residues. The CDR3 reads CASSRTGADTQYF. The CDR3, as DNA: TGTGCCAGCAGCCGGACAGGGGCAGATACGCAGTATTTT.

This clone was found once. The V and J genes are TRBV6-2 or TRBV6-3 and TRBJ2-3; the D is unclear. CDR3 length: 15 amino acids. V was trimmed by 4 bases and J by 1 base, leaving 12 bases between them. Germline CDR1 is MNHEY and CDR2 is SVGEGT. Written as DNA, the CDR3 is TGTGCCAGCAGTTCCCTGGAGCGCGGCACAGATACGCAGTATTTT. Translating gives CASSSLERGTDTQYF.

This clone came up a few times. This chain uses TRBV15 with TRBJ1-1, with D perhaps matching TRBD1 (5 bases). V lost 3 bases and J lost 4, with 9 bases in between. CDR3 length: 13 amino acids. The germline gives CDR1 LNHNV, CDR2 YYDKDF (reference sequence). The CDR3 region is CATSSRGSTEAFF. In DNA, the CDR3 is TGTGCCACCAGCAGCCGGGGGAGCACTGAAGCTTTCTTT. The full variable domain, its missing parts supplied by reference TRBV15 and TRBJ1-1, is DAMVIQNPRYQVTQFGKPVTLSCSQTLNHNVMYWYQQKSSQAPKLLFHYYDKDFNNEADTPDNFQSRRPNTSFCFLDIRSPGLGDTAMYLCATSSRGSTEAFFGQGTRLTVV.

V and J are TRBV7-2 and TRBJ2-3, with 11 bases fitting TRBD1. V gave up 1 base and J gave up 4 bases; unmatched junction bases: 4. There are 16 residues in the CDR3. Germline CDR1 is SGHTA and CDR2 is FQGNSA. The CDR3 bases are TGTGCCAGCAGCTTAGTAGGGACAGGGGGGGCAGATACGCAGTATTTT. Residues: CASSLVGTGGADTQYF.

This sequence joins TRBV27 and TRBJ2-2; 12 nucleotides match TRBD1. CDR3 size: 16 residues. Germline CDR1 reads MNHEY; CDR2 reads SMNVEV (reference sequence). V shed 5 bases, J shed 7 bases, and the junction held 8 bases outside the gene matches. Written as DNA, the CDR3 is TGTGCCAGCAGTCTTTCCGGGACAGGGGGCTTCGGGGAGCTGTTTTTT. It yields the protein CASSLSGTGGFGELFF.

J is TRBJ2-5 and V is TRBV28; possible D gene TRBD1, 6 bases. CDR1 and CDR2 from the germline V gene are MDHEN and SYDVKM. Trimming left V 4 bases short and J 1 base short, with 16 bases between. This CDR3 comprises 16 residues. CDR3 in amino acids: CASSSPGQPIQETQYF. In DNA, the CDR3 is TGTGCCAGCAGTTCCCCCGGACAGCCGATCCAAGAGACCCAGTACTTC.

This rearrangement joins TRBV11-2 to TRBJ2-7; D possibly corresponds to TRBD1 (5 bases). CDR3 size: 12 residues. Germline V gene lookup returns CDR1 SGHAT and CDR2 FQNNGV. V lost 3 bases and J lost 7, with 10 bases in between. CDR3 DNA sequence: TGTGCCAGCAGCTTCAGGGTAGGGGAGCAGTACTTC. Its translation is CASSFRVGEQYF. The whole variable domain, remainder taken from reference TRBV11-2 and TRBJ2-7, is EAGVAQSPRYKIIEKRQSVAFWCNPISGHATLYWYQQILGQGPKLLIQFQNNGVVDDSQLPKDRFSAERLKGVDSTLKIQPAKLEDSAVYLCASSFRVGEQYFGPGTRLTVT.

The chain has TRBV5-5 and TRBJ2-7; TRBD2 agrees at 10 bases. J gave up 0 bases and V 0 bases, and 9 bases lay outside the gene matches. CDR1 is SGHKS and CDR2 is YYEKEE in the germline V gene (reference sequence). The CDR3 sequence is 18 residues long. CDR3 amino acids: CASSLGIGSGRISYEQYF. CDR3 sequence (DNA): TGTGCCAGCAGCTTGGGAATTGGTAGCGGGAGGATCTCCTACGAGCAGTACTTC.

The chain recombines TRBV19 with TRBJ2-7; D may be TRBD1 (6 bases). CDR1 and CDR2 from the germline V gene are LNHDA and SQIVND (reference sequence). V lost 4 bases to trimming and J lost 4 bases, with 14 bases between them. The CDR3 is 14 residues long. The CDR3 is CASSSLGQSYEQYF. In DNA, the CDR3 is TGTGCCAGTAGTAGTCTAGGACAGTCATACGAGCAGTACTTC.

The V gene is TRBV19, the J gene TRBJ1-1; D not resolved. The CDR3 runs 13 residues. Per germline, CDR1 LNHDA and CDR2 SQIVND (reference sequence). V lost 1 base and J 2 bases, leaving 5 bases between the germline ends. This CDR3 is CASSIALNTEAFF. In DNA form, the CDR3 reads TGTGCCAGTAGTATAGCCCTCAACACTGAAGCTTTCTTT.

The rearrangement joins TRBV9 to TRBJ2-3; 13 bases fit TRBD2. The CDR3 runs to 15 residues. Trimming cost V 3 bases and J 11 bases; bases outside gene matches: 9. Germline CDR1 is SGDLS and CDR2 is YYNGEE. CDR3 amino acids: CASSAESGTSGKQYF. The CDR3 DNA sequence: TGTGCCAGCAGCGCTGAATCCGGGACTAGCGGGAAGCAGTATTTT. The entire variable domain, with the rest obtained from reference TRBV9 and TRBJ2-3, is as follows: DSGVTQTPKHLITATGQRVTLRCSPRSGDLSVYWYQQSLDQGLQFLIQYYNGEERAKGNILERFSAQQFPDLHSELNLSSLELGDSALYFCASSAESGTSGKQYFGPGTRLTVL.

The chain couples TRBV5-6 to TRBJ2-7, with D unclear. Germline CDR1 reads SGHDT; CDR2 reads YYEEEE. This CDR3 is built from 12 residues. Trimming removed 1 base at V and 3 bases at J, with 5 bases between. The CDR3, as DNA: TGTGCCAGCAGCTTGAACAACTACGAGCAGTACTTC. Protein product: CASSLNNYEQYF.

The chain's CDR3 is CASSRQGANTGELFF. The CDR3 nucleotides are TGCGCCAGCAGTAGACAGGGGGCGAACACCGGGGAGCTGTTTTTT. This chain joins TRBV10-2 and TRBJ2-2, with 9 bases fitting TRBD1. This CDR3 region has 15 residues. V lost 5 bases to trimming and J lost 0 bases; unmatched junction nucleotides: 1. Germline V gives CDR1 WSHSY, CDR2 SAAADI.

The chain employs TRBV3-1 (or the pseudogene TRBV3-2) and TRBJ1-5; maybe TRBD1 (6 bases). V shed 4 bases and J shed 3 bases, with 10 bases lying between them. Per germline, CDR1 LGHDT and CDR2 YNNKEL (reference sequence). CDR3 length: 14 residues. DNA for the CDR3: TGTGCCAGCAGCCCCTCGGGACACAATCAGCCCCAGCATTTT. This translates into CASSPSGHNQPQHF.

The chain uses TRBV7-2 and TRBJ1-2, with D unclear. V dropped 1 base and J dropped 5 bases, with 8 bases sitting between them. The CDR3 is 13 residues long. The V gene's germline CDR1 is SGHTA and CDR2 FQGNSA. CDR3 in amino acids: CASSLGRSYGYTF. CDR3 sequence (DNA): TGTGCCAGCAGCTTAGGGCGGTCATATGGCTACACCTTC.

The CDR3 DNA is TGTGCCAGCAGCTTCACTTCCTACGAGCAGTACTTC. It specifies CASSFTSYEQYF. This chain connects TRBV14 to TRBJ2-7; D gene uncertain. Germline CDR1 SGHDN, CDR2 FVKESK. Trimming stripped 5 bases from V and 1 base from J, with 6 bases between. The CDR3 has 12 residues.

V is TRBV9 and J is TRBJ2-3; perhaps TRBD2 as D (6 bases). V shed 1 base and J shed 1 base, with 13 bases lying between them. Germline V gene data show CDR1 as SGDLS and CDR2 as YYNGEE. This CDR3 comprises 16 residues. CDR3 protein: CASSVRSGLRTDTQYF. The CDR3 coding sequence is TGTGCCAGCAGCGTAAGGAGCGGGTTACGCACAGATACGCAGTATTTT.